Reported below is one T cell receptor (beta chain). The data stem from a study of T cell changes during pregnancy in multiple sclerosis. The germline CDR1 and CDR2 sequences are SGDLS and YYNGEE. The CDR3 runs to 15 residues. V lost 0 bases and J 0 bases, leaving 6 bases between the germline ends. Measured with immunoSEQ multiplex PCR; TCRdb has only the in-frame clones, and not every one. The data contain 19,000 or so clones, 88% of them singletons. This clonotype was sampled from a female donor in good health, enrolled as a control in a pregnancy study. The chain carries TRBV9 and TRBJ2-2; D is unresolved. The source was CD8+ T cells from peripheral blood mononuclear cells, collected after pregnancy. CDR3 in DNA: TGTGCCAGCAGCGTAGGCGGATCGAACACCGGGGAGCTGTTTTTT. Amino acid sequence: CASSVGGSNTGELFF.